The 2 T cell receptor beta chains listed next were all sequenced from one sample in a study of cytomegalovirus exposure and HLA in healthy donors. The PCR used 60 Vbeta and 13 Jbeta primers. Libraries were prepared by immunoSEQ multiplex PCR; TCRdb keeps only in-frame clonotypes and omits some of them. The sample includes 170,000 or so clones, over 80% of them seen just once. Sample: PBMCs. These receptors were obtained from a man over 45 in good health and CMV-seronegative.

This clone has only a few counts. CDR3 sequence (DNA): TGCGCCAGCAAGGCAGGGGGCGAGCAGTACTTC. It codes for CASKAGGEQYF. The chain couples TRBV10-2 to TRBJ2-7; TRBD1 agrees at 7 bases. The germline V gene has CDR1 WSHSY and CDR2 SAAADI. The CDR3 totals 11 residues. V dropped 7 bases and J dropped 6; count of bases not matched to a gene: 3.

This chain joins TRBV11-1 and TRBJ1-1; no reliable D call. The CDR3 is 13 residues long. Per the germline V gene, CDR1 is SGHAT and CDR2 is FQDESV (reference sequence). V lost 0 bases and J lost 1, with 3 bases in between. The CDR3 DNA is TGTGCCAGCAGCTTAGCGCGGAACACTGAAGCTTTCTTT. It yields the protein CASSLARNTEAFF. Full variable domain (missing parts from reference TRBV11-1 and TRBJ1-1): EAEVAQSPRYKITEKSQAVAFWCDPISGHATLYWYRQILGQGPELLVQFQDESVVDDSQLPKDRFSAERLKGVDSTLKIQPAELGDSAMYLCASSLARNTEAFFGQGTRLTVV.